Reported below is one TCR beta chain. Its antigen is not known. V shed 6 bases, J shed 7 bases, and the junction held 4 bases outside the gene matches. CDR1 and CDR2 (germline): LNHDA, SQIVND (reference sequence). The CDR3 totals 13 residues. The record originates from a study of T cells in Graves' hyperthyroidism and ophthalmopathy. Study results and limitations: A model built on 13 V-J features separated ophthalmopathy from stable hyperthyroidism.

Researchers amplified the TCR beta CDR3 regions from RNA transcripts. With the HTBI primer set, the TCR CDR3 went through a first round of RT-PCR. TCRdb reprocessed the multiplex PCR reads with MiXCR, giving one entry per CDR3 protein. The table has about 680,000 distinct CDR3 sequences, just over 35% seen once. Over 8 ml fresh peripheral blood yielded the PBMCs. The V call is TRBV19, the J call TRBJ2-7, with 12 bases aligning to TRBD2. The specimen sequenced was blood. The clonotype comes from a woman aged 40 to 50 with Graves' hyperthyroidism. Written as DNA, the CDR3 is TGTGCCAGTAGGACTAGCGGGAGCGGAGAGCAGTACTTC. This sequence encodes CASRTSGSGEQYF.